Below are 27 T cell receptor beta chains sequenced from a single sample in a study of blood T cell repertoires in COVID-19. The method was immunoSEQ multiplex PCR; TCRdb's version includes in-frame clones alone and lacks a portion of them. The profile shows around 300,000 clones, 75% to 90% of them singletons. The sequenced material came from PBMCs or T cells enriched from blood (not recorded which). The receptors were sampled from a woman in her 50s who had recovered from COVID-19.

J is TRBJ2-3 and V is TRBV7-8; 7 bases map to TRBD2. J was trimmed by 2 bases and V by 5 bases; bases with no gene match: 7. The CDR3 is made up of 15 amino acids. CDR1 is SGHVS, CDR2 FQNEAQ, per germline. CDR3: CASSGGVPDTDTQYF. The CDR3 DNA reads TGTGCCAGCAGCGGGGGGGTTCCTGACACAGATACGCAGTATTTT.

The chain has TRBV6-6 and TRBJ1-1; TRBD1 might be the D (6 bases). With 7 bases removed from V and 4 bases from J, the gap between germline ends came to 13 bases. Germline V gives CDR1 MNHNY, CDR2 SVGAGI (reference sequence). This CDR3 contains 13 residues. The CDR3 DNA sequence: TGTGCCAGCAACAGGGCGATCGGCACTGAAGCTTTCTTT. Translating it yields CASNRAIGTEAFF.

This sequence joins TRBV6-5 and TRBJ1-1, with TRBD1 matching 9 bases. V dropped 6 bases and J dropped 6; count of bases not matched to a gene: 2. The germline gives CDR1 MNHEY, CDR2 SVGAGI. This CDR3 is 12 amino acids long. The CDR3 DNA is TGTGCCAGCAGGAGACAGGGGGCTGAAGCTTTCTTT. Translating it yields CASRRQGAEAFF.

This rearrangement joins TRBV15 to TRBJ1-1; a weak D match, TRBD1 (5 bases). V was cut by 6 bases and J by 2 bases, with 13 bases left in between. Germline CDR1 reads LNHNV; CDR2 reads YYDKDF (reference sequence). The CDR3 has 14 residues. CDR3 DNA: TGTGCCACCAGTAAATTTCAGGGTAACACTGAAGCTTTCTTT. It is translated as CATSKFQGNTEAFF.

The chain recombines TRBV7-6 with TRBJ2-1; maybe TRBD1 (5 bases). Germline V lookup: CDR1 SGHVS, CDR2 FNYEAQ. This CDR3 is built from 17 residues. The V and J ends lost 5 bases and 5 bases respectively, with 22 bases between them. For the CDR3, the DNA is TGTGCCAGCAGCGCCCTTATGCAGGGCCGAGAAAACAATGAGCAGTTCTTC. This sequence encodes CASSALMQGRENNEQFF. The whole variable domain, filled in from reference TRBV7-6 and TRBJ2-1, reads GAGVSQSPRYKVTKRGQDVALRCDPISGHVSLYWYRQALGQGPEFLTYFNYEAQQDKSGLPNDRFSAERPEGSISTLTIQRTEQRDSAMYRCASSALMQGRENNEQFFGPGTRLTVL.

V is TRBV5-6 and J is TRBJ2-5; D is perhaps TRBD2 (5 bases). V lost 2 bases and J lost 3, with 20 bases in between. The CDR3 has 17 amino acids. The germline CDR1 and CDR2 sequences are SGHDT and YYEEEE. CDR3: CASSLAYGLEGKETQYF. CDR3 coding DNA: TGTGCCAGCAGCTTAGCCTACGGACTCGAGGGCAAAGAGACCCAGTACTTC. The full variable domain, in which reference TRBV5-6 and TRBJ2-5 provide the parts outside the CDR3, is DAGVTQSPTHLIKTRGQQVTLRCSPKSGHDTVSWYQQALGQGPQFIFQYYEEEERQRGNFPDRFSGHQFPNYSSELNVNALLLGDSALYLCASSLAYGLEGKETQYFGPGTRLLVL.

About this clone itself: Additional DNA sequences in this sample encode the identical CDR3. The rearrangement links TRBV5-1 to TRBJ1-1, with D perhaps matching TRBD1 (6 bases). Trimming removed 2 bases from V and 4 bases from J, with 6 bases in between. The CDR3 runs 12 residues. The germline V gene encodes CDR1 SGHRS and CDR2 YFSETQ. CDR3: CASSLQGTEAFF. DNA of the CDR3: TGCGCCAGCAGCTTACAGGGCACTGAAGCTTTCTTT. The full variable domain, with the rest looked up from reference TRBV5-1 and TRBJ1-1, is KAGVTQTPRYLIKTRGQQVTLSCSPISGHRSVSWYQQTPGQGLQFLFEYFSETQRNKGNFPGRFSGRQFSNSRSEMNVSTLELGDSALYLCASSLQGTEAFFGQGTRLTVV.

This clone was counted between two and nine times. V and J are TRBV11-2 and TRBJ1-3; a weak D match, TRBD1 (5 bases). The V gene's germline CDR1 is SGHAT and CDR2 FQNNGV. V was shortened by 5 bases and J by 7 bases, with 24 bases between the two germline ends. This CDR3 comprises 17 residues. In DNA, the CDR3 is TGTGCCAGCAGCCAAAACCCAGGGCCACAAGGGGCGAACACCATATATTTT. Amino acids: CASSQNPGPQGANTIYF. Variable domain in full (rest from reference TRBV11-2 and TRBJ1-3): EAGVAQSPRYKIIEKRQSVAFWCNPISGHATLYWYQQILGQGPKLLIQFQNNGVVDDSQLPKDRFSAERLKGVDSTLKIQPAKLEDSAVYLCASSQNPGPQGANTIYFGEGSWLTVV.

This clone appeared a single time. This chain connects TRBV4-2 to TRBJ1-5; the match to TRBD1 covers 7 bases. The germline V gene encodes CDR1 LGHNA and CDR2 YNFKEQ. V shed 4 bases, J shed 3 bases, and the junction held 9 bases outside the gene matches. The CDR3 loop spans 16 amino acids. The CDR3 region is CASSRDRTGSNQPQHF. DNA of the CDR3: TGTGCCAGCAGCCGGGATAGGACAGGCTCCAATCAGCCCCAGCATTTT.

The genes are TRBV7-9 and TRBJ1-6; possible D gene TRBD1, 5 bases. Trimming removed 5 bases at V and 5 bases at J, with 10 bases between. The CDR3 extends over 14 amino acids. CDR1 is SEHNR, CDR2 FQNEAQ, per germline (reference sequence). The CDR3 loop reads CASSTTGDNSPLHF. Here the CDR3 DNA reads TGTGCCAGCAGCACAACAGGAGATAATTCACCCCTCCACTTT.

The chain employs TRBV5-1 and TRBJ2-1, with a possible D match to TRBD2 (5 bases). The V end lost 2 bases, the J end lost 5 bases, and 11 bases lay between the germline ends. CDR1 and CDR2 (germline): SGHRS, YFSETQ. The CDR3 contains 14 residues. The CDR3 DNA reads as TGCGCCAGCAGCTTCTCGCGGGTGGACAATGAGCAGTTCTTC. This encodes CASSFSRVDNEQFF.

This clone has at least ten counts. The chain has TRBV2 and TRBJ2-3; 10 nucleotides align to TRBD1. Trimming removed 6 bases from V and 4 bases from J; junction bases left unmatched: 4. The CDR3 totals 14 residues. From germline, CDR1 is SNHLY and CDR2 FYNNEI. CDR3 sequence: CASSRQGASDTQYF. The DNA for the CDR3 is TGTGCCAGCAGCCGACAGGGGGCATCAGATACGCAGTATTTT.

This rearrangement joins TRBV3-1 (or the pseudogene TRBV3-2) to TRBJ2-5, with D hard to call. This CDR3 spans 18 amino acids. V was cut by 2 bases and J by 1 base, with 20 bases left in between. The germline gives CDR1 LGHDT, CDR2 YNNKEL (reference sequence). CDR3 loop: CASSQTPGVGIPQETQYF. CDR3 coding DNA: TGTGCCAGCAGCCAAACCCCCGGAGTTGGCATTCCCCAAGAGACCCAGTACTTC.

V and J are TRBV6-5 and TRBJ1-4, with a tentative D call TRBD1 (5 bases). Trimming cost V 8 bases and J 5 bases, with 15 bases left between them. This CDR3 contains 14 residues. CDR1 and CDR2 (germline): MNHEY, SVGAGI. The CDR3 DNA follows: TGTGCCAGCGCTAAACGGGGGTCCAATGAAAAACTGTTTTTT. Its translation: CASAKRGSNEKLFF.

The chain carries TRBV28 and TRBJ2-4; tentatively, D is TRBD1 (6 bases). Per germline, CDR1 MDHEN and CDR2 SYDVKM. V dropped 4 bases and J dropped 6 bases, with 7 bases sitting between them. CDR3 length: 12 residues. CDR3 residues: CASSYRVNIQYF. The CDR3 DNA follows: TGTGCCAGCAGTTACAGGGTAAACATTCAGTACTTC.

The chain joins TRBV18 to TRBJ2-7, with D tentatively TRBD1 (5 bases). Germline CDR1 KGHSH, CDR2 LQKENI. The CDR3 sequence is 15 residues long. V was trimmed by 1 base and J by 0 bases, leaving 10 bases between them. The CDR3 sequence is CASSPRATASYEQYF. In DNA, the CDR3 is TGTGCCAGCTCACCACGAGCGACAGCCTCCTACGAGCAGTACTTC.

The chain uses TRBV12-3 or TRBV12-4 and TRBJ2-1; D is unresolved. The V and J ends lost 3 bases and 6 bases respectively, with 9 bases between them. The CDR3 runs to 13 residues. DNA for the CDR3: TGTGCCAGCAGTTTCAGGCACGTCAATGAGCAGTTCTTC. Protein: CASSFRHVNEQFF.

The DNA for the CDR3 is TGTGCCAGCAGTTTAGTAGGCAGGGAAGCTTTCTTT. Residues: CASSLVGREAFF. This chain uses TRBV12-3 or TRBV12-4 with TRBJ1-1; D gene uncertain. This CDR3 spans 12 amino acids. Trimming pared 1 base from V and 8 bases from J, leaving 8 bases between.

The chain combines TRBV11-2 with TRBJ2-5, with D tentatively TRBD2 (6 bases). The germline V and J ends were trimmed by 5 bases and 9 bases, with 25 bases remaining between them. CDR1 and CDR2 (germline): SGHAT, FQNNGV. The CDR3 loop spans 16 amino acids. CDR3 region: CASSLPALAPIGSQYF. The CDR3 DNA is TGTGCCAGCAGCCTCCCAGCACTAGCACCCATAGGGTCCCAGTACTTC.

The V gene is TRBV29-1, the J gene TRBJ1-2; 9 bases are shared with TRBD1. There are 17 residues in the CDR3. J lost 8 bases, V lost 3 bases, and 19 bases had no gene match. CDR1 and CDR2 (germline): SQVTM, ANQGSEA. The DNA for the CDR3 is TGCAGCGTTGACGACACGGCTTCGGGACAGGGAAGCGAGGGCTACACCTTC. This translates into CSVDDTASGQGSEGYTF.

V and J are TRBV19 and TRBJ1-5; D not certain. Looked up from germline, CDR1 is LNHDA and CDR2 is SQIVND (reference sequence). V was pared by 6 bases and J by 6 bases, with 12 bases between. This CDR3 comprises 13 residues. The CDR3 here is CASRTGWSQPQHF. The CDR3 nucleotides are TGTGCCAGTAGGACGGGGTGGAGTCAGCCCCAGCATTTT.

The gene calls are TRBV21-1 and TRBJ1-1. TRBV21-1 constitutes a pseudogene. This CDR3 is 13 amino acids long. CDR3 loop: CASSKGAGREAFF. The CDR3, as DNA: TGTGCCAGCAGCAAAGGGGCAGGGAGGGAAGCTTTCTTT.

V is TRBV11-2 and J is TRBJ1-4; TRBD1 matches 8 bases. The CDR3 contains 14 residues. The germline gives CDR1 SGHAT, CDR2 FQNNGV. The V and J ends lost 4 bases and 7 bases, in that order; junction bases with no gene match: 5. For the CDR3, the DNA is TGTGCCAGCAGCTCAGGGGGCGCAGGTGAAAAACTGTTTTTT. The encoded protein is CASSSGGAGEKLFF.

The chain recombines TRBV27 with TRBJ2-4; D might be TRBD1 (6 bases). The CDR3 spans 14 residues. In germline, CDR1 is MNHEY, CDR2 SMNVEV (reference sequence). V was trimmed by 5 bases and J by 4 bases, leaving 12 bases between them. The CDR3 is CASSKRTEKNIQYF. Here the CDR3 DNA reads TGTGCCAGCAGTAAACGGACAGAGAAAAACATTCAGTACTTC.

The rearrangement joins TRBV4-1 to TRBJ2-1; the D is unclear. The germline CDR1 and CDR2 sequences are MGHRA and YSYEKL. The CDR3 runs to 14 residues. Trimming stripped 0 bases from V and 12 bases from J, with 15 bases between. CDR3 nucleotides: TGCGCCAGCAGCCAAGACCGGCTAGATCCCCGGCAGTTCTTC. Its translation: CASSQDRLDPRQFF.

This chain joins TRBV3-1 (or the pseudogene TRBV3-2) and TRBJ2-1; unclear D gene. The ends were cut back, 4 bases at V and 1 base at J, with 14 bases in the middle. Germline CDR1 reads LGHDT; CDR2 reads YNNKEL (reference sequence). The CDR3 contains 16 residues. CDR3 bases: TGTGCCAGCAGCCCCCTCGCGACGGGTTCCTACAATGAGCAGTTCTTC. Amino acid sequence: CASSPLATGSYNEQFF.

The J gene is TRBJ1-5, the V gene TRBV6-1; TRBD1 matches at 10 bases. V shed 2 bases, J shed 13 bases, and the junction held 5 bases outside the gene matches. This CDR3 is built from 13 residues. The germline gives CDR1 MNHNS, CDR2 SASEGT. The DNA of the CDR3 is TGTGCCAGCAGTGAACAACCGGGACAGGGGCAGCATTTT. This translates into CASSEQPGQGQHF.